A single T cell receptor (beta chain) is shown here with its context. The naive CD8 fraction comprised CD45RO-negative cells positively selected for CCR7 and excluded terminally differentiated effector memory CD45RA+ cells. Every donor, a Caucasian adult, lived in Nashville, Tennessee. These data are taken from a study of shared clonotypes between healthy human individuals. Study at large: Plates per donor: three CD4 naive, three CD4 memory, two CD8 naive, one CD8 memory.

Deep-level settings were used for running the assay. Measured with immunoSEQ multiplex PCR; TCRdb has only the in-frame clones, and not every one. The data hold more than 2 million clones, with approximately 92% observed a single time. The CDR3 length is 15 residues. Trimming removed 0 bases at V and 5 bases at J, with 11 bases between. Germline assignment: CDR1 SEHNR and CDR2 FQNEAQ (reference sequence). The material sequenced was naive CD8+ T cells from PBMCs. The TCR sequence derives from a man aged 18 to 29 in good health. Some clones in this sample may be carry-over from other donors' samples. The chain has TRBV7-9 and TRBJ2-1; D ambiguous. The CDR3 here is CASSLALWEDNEQFF. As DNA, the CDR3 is TGTGCCAGCAGCTTAGCTCTCTGGGAAGACAATGAGCAGTTCTTC.